This T cell receptor beta chain was documented in a study of blood T cell repertoires in COVID-19. Turning to the study itself: Samples representing acute and convalescent COVID-19 were sourced from the United States, Italy and Spain.

V was clipped by 7 bases and J by 7 bases; unmatched bases: 9. CDR1 and CDR2 (germline): MNHNY, SVGAGI (reference sequence). There are 15 residues in the CDR3. As originally analysed: Estimation of nucleated cell counts was performed using reference gene primer amplification. This table comes from immunoSEQ multiplex PCR, and its TCRdb copy is limited to in-frame clones, with some not included. V and J calls and clone size are given by that table; D and trimming were obtained from the DNA. The sample includes over 300,000 clones, nearly 90% of them seen just once. Sequenced input: peripheral blood. This receptor was obtained from a man aged 18 to 29 with active or convalescent COVID-19. This rearrangement joins TRBV6-6 to TRBJ1-5, with 11 bases that match TRBD1. Written as DNA, the CDR3 is TGTGCCAGCAAGCAAGGACAGGGGGCCGTACAGCCCCAGCATTTT. Encoded protein: CASKQGQGAVQPQHF.